The clone carrying this T cell receptor (beta chain) was recorded many times. Its antigen remains unidentified. This specimen comes from a study of early T cells in non-severe SARS-CoV-2 infection. About the research overall: Sequencing was performed on bulk RNA from unsorted whole blood, leaving chains unpaired. Study-wide findings and caveats: Clonotype matching in VDJdb favored anti-spike CD8 responses and did not capture private and CD4 specificities.

Each CDR3 protein is one row after TCRdb ran MiXCR on the 5' RACE reads. Found here are around 64,000 distinct CDR3 sequences, around 11% of them singletons; the top ten hold around 6.3%. Trimming removed 0 bases from V and 4 bases from J, with 15 bases in between. CDR1 and CDR2 (germline): MNHNY, SVGAGI (reference sequence). CDR3 length: 16 residues. Sequenced: whole blood. The chain is built from TRBV6-6 and TRBJ1-1; the D gene is possibly TRBD1 (6 bases). The origin of this receptor is an adult who was a healthcare worker with PCR-confirmed SARS-CoV-2 infection or an uninfected control (not recorded which). The CDR3 protein is CASSYSAGAWSTEAFF. For the CDR3, the DNA is TGTGCCAGCAGTTACTCGGCGGGGGCGTGGAGCACTGAAGCTTTCTTT.